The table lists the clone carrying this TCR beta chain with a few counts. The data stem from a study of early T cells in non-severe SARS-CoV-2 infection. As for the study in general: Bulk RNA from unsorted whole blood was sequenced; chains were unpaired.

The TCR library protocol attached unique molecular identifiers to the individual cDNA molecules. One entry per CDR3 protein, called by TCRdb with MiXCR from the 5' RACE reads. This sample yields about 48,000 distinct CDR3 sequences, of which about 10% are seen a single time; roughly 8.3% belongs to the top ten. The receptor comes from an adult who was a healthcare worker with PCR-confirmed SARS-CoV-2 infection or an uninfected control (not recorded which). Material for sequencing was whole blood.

The CDR3 DNA is TGTGCCAGCAGTCAAGCGGGAGATACGCAGTATTTT. Amino acids: CASSQAGDTQYF. V usage is TRBV28 and J usage is TRBJ2-3; a weak D match, TRBD2 (6 bases). Germline CDR1 reads MDHEN; CDR2 reads SYDVKM. Deletions cut 5 bases from V and 5 bases from J, with 8 bases between. This CDR3 has 12 amino acids.